The present TCR beta chain was sequenced within a study of OX40 agonist ivuxolimab in advanced cancers. Using immunoSEQ multiplex PCR, the repertoire was profiled, and TCRdb retains in-frame clones only, with some absent. The repertoire consists of about 66,000 clones, with around 85% occurring once and the leading ten covering 0.55% to 0.85%. V shed 2 bases and J shed 6 bases, with 8 bases lying between them. The V gene's germline CDR1 is MNHNS and CDR2 SASEGT. CDR3 length: 13 amino acids. Enrollment shut out patients with autoimmune disease history or systemic immunosuppression. This specimen consisted of CD4+ or CD8+ T cells sorted from blood, obtained in a trial of the OX40 agonist ivuxolimab. The V call is TRBV6-1, the J call TRBJ2-1; D remains unclear. The sequence derives from an adult with an advanced solid tumor such as melanoma, head and neck, liver or kidney cancer. CDR3 loop: CASSEQNSNEQFF. CDR3 coding DNA: TGTGCCAGCAGTGAACAGAACTCCAATGAGCAGTTCTTC.